This TCR beta chain was obtained from a study of T cell changes during pregnancy in multiple sclerosis. Germline-derived CDR1 and CDR2 are LNHDA and SQIVND (reference sequence). The length of the CDR3 is 17 residues. V trimming: 1 base; J trimming: 4 bases; junction bases outside the gene matches: 11. Clones were read by immunoSEQ multiplex PCR, and TCRdb kept only the in-frame ones, dropping some. The repertoire holds more than 20,000 clones, with over 80% as singletons. The rearrangement links TRBV19 to TRBJ1-1; the match to TRBD1 covers 8 bases. The clonotype comes from a female donor in good health, enrolled as a control in a pregnancy study. The sequenced sample was CD8+ T cells from peripheral blood mononuclear cells, obtained in the first trimester of pregnancy. CDR3 amino acids: CASSIGTGFTGRTEAFF. Written as DNA, the CDR3 is TGTGCCAGTAGTATAGGGACAGGGTTCACGGGGCGCACTGAAGCTTTCTTT. Filled out from reference TRBV19 and TRBJ1-1, the complete variable domain reads DGGITQSPKYLFRKEGQNVTLSCEQNLNHDAMYWYRQDPGQGLRLIYYSQIVNDFQKGDIAEGYSVSREKKESFPLTVTSAQKNPTAFYLCASSIGTGFTGRTEAFFGQGTRLTVV.